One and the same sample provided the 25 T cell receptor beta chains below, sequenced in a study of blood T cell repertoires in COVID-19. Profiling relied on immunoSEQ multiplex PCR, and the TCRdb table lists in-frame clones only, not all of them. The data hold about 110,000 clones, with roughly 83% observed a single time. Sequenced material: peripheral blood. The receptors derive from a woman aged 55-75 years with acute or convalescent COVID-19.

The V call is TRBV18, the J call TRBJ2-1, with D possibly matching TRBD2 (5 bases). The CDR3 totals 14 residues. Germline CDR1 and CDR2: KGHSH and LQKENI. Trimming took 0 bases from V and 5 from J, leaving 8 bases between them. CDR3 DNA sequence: TGTGCCAGCTCACCACCTAGCGCGGACAATGAGCAGTTCTTC. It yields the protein CASSPPSADNEQFF.

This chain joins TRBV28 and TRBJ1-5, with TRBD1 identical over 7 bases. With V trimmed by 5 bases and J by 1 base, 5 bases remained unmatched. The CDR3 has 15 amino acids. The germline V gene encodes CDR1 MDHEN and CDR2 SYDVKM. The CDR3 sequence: CASSIHRGSNQPQHF. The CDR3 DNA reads TGTGCCAGCAGTATACACAGGGGCAGCAATCAGCCCCAGCATTTT.

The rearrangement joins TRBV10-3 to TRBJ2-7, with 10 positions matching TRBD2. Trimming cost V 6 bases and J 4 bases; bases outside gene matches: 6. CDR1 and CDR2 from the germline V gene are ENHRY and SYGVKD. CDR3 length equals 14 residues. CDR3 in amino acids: CAIRAGTSEYEQYF. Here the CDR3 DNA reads TGTGCCATCAGGGCCGGGACTAGCGAGTACGAGCAGTACTTC.

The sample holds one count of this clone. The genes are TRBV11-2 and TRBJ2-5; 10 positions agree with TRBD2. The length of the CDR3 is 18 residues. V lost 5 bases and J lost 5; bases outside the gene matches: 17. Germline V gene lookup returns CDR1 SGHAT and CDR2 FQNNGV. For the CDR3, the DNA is TGTGCCAGCAGCCCTCAAAGGGGAACTAGCGGGACGGGGGAGACCCAGTACTTC. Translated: CASSPQRGTSGTGETQYF.

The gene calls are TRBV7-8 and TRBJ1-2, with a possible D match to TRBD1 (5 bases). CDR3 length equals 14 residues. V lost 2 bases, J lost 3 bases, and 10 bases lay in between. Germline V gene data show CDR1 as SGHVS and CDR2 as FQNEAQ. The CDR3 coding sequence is TGTGCCAGCAGCTTAAGGGGCGCGGACTATGGCTACACCTTC. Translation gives CASSLRGADYGYTF.

The CDR3 DNA reads TGCAGTGCTAGTAGCGGGAGTCTGGACGTGCAGTACTTC. Protein product: CSASSGSLDVQYF. The chain uses TRBV20-1 and TRBJ2-7; TRBD2 agrees at 9 bases. J lost 9 bases, V lost 3 bases, and 9 bases had no gene match. CDR1 DFQATT and CDR2 SNEGSKA come from the germline V gene (reference sequence). The CDR3 is 13 amino acids.

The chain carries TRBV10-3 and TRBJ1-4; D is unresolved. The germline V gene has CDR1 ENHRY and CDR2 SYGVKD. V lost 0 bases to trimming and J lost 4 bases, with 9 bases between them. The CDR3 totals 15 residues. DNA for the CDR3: TGTGCCATCAGTGAGTCGGCACAGTATAATGAAAAACTGTTTTTT. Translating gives CAISESAQYNEKLFF.

The CDR3 bases are TGTGCCAGCAGCCAAATCCGACAGGGACAGGAAAAACTGTTTTTT. Its protein is CASSQIRQGQEKLFF. The chain carries TRBV3-1 (or the pseudogene TRBV3-2) and TRBJ1-4, with TRBD1 matching 7 bases. This CDR3 is built from 15 residues. Trimming at V came to 2 bases and at J to 8 bases, leaving 8 bases not matched to a gene. The germline V gene has CDR1 LGHDT and CDR2 YNNKEL (reference sequence).

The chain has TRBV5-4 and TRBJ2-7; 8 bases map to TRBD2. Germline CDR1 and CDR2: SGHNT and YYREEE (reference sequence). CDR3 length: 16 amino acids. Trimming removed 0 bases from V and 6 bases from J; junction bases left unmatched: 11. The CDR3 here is CASSLGGLGAGREQYF. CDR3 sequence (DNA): TGTGCCAGCAGCTTGGGGGGACTAGGGGCCGGGCGCGAGCAGTACTTC.

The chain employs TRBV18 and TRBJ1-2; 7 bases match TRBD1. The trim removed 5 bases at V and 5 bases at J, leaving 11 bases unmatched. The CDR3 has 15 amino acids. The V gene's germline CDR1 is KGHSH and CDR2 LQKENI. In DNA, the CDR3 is TGTGCCAGCTCAGAAACCACAGGGGTAGGATATGGCTACACCTTC. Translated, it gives CASSETTGVGYGYTF.

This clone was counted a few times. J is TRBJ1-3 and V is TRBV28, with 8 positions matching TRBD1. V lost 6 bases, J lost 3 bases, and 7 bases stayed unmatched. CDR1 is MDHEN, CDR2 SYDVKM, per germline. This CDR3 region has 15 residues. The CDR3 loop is CASRTGAAHGNTIYF. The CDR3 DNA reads TGTGCCAGCAGGACAGGGGCGGCACATGGAAACACCATATATTTT.

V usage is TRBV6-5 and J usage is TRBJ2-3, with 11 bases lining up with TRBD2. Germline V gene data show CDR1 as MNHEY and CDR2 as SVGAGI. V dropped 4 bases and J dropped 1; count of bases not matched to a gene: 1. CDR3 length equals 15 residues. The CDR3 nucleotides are TGTGCCAGCAGTTGGGGACTAGCGGGCACAGATACGCAGTATTTT. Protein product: CASSWGLAGTDTQYF.

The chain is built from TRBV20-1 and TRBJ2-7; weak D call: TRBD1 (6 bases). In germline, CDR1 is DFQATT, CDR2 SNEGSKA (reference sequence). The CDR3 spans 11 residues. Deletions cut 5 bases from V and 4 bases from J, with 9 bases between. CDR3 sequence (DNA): TGCAGTGCTCCCGACAGGTACGAGCAGTACTTC. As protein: CSAPDRYEQYF.

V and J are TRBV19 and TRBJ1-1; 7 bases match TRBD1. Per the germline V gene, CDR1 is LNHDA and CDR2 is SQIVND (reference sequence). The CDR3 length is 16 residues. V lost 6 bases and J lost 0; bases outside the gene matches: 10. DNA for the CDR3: TGTGCCAGTAGGAGAGGACAGGACGATCTGAACACTGAAGCTTTCTTT. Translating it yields CASRRGQDDLNTEAFF.

CDR3: CASSLTGERSEQYF. The CDR3 DNA follows: TGTGCCAGCAGTTTGACAGGGGAAAGGTCCGAGCAGTACTTC. V is TRBV28 and J is TRBJ2-7, with 8 bases matching TRBD1. The CDR3 sequence is 14 residues long. Germline CDR1 and CDR2: MDHEN and SYDVKM. V shed 3 bases and J 6 bases; nucleotides not matched to a gene: 7.

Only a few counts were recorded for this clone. The CDR3: CASSAIRQGRGEQYF. The CDR3 DNA is TGTGCCAGCAGCGCGATACGACAGGGCCGAGGGGAGCAGTACTTC. The rearrangement joins TRBV5-5 to TRBJ2-7; 7 bases match TRBD1. The J segment lost 7 bases and the V segment lost 4 bases, leaving 14 bases of the junction unmatched. Looked up from germline, CDR1 is SGHKS and CDR2 is YYEKEE (reference sequence). The CDR3 runs to 15 residues.

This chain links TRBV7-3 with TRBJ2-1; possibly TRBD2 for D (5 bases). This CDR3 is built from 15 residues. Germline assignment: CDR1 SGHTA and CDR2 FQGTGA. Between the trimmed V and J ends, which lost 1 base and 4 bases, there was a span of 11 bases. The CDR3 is CASSLSGSLYNEQFF. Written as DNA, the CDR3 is TGTGCCAGCAGCTTAAGTGGGAGCTTATACAATGAGCAGTTCTTC.

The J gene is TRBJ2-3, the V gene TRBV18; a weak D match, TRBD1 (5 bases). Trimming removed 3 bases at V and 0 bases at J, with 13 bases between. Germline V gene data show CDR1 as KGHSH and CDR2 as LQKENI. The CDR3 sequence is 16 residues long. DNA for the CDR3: TGTGCCAGCTCACCCACAGGTGTCGGGAGCACAGATACGCAGTATTTT. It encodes CASSPTGVGSTDTQYF.

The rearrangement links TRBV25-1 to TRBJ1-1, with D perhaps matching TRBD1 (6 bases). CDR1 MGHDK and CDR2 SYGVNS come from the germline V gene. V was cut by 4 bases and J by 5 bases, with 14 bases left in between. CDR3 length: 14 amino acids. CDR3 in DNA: TGTGCCAGCAGTGCATCAGGGGTCAGGACTGAAGCTTTCTTT. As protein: CASSASGVRTEAFF. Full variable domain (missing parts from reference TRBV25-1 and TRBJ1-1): EADIYQTPRYLVIGTGKKITLECSQTMGHDKMYWYQQDPGMELHLIHYSYGVNSTEKGDLSSESTVSRIRTEHFPLTLESARPSHTSQYLCASSASGVRTEAFFGQGTRLTVV.

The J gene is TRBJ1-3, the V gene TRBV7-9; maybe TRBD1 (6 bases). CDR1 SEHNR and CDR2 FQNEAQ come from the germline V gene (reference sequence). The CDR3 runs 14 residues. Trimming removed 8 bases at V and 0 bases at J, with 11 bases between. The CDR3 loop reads CASPGGTSGNTIYF. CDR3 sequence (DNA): TGTGCCAGCCCGGGGGGCACCTCTGGAAACACCATATATTTT.

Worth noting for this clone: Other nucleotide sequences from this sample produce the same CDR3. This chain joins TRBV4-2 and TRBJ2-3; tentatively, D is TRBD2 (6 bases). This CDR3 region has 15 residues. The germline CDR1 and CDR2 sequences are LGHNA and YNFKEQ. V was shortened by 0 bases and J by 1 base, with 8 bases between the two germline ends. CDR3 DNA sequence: TGTGCCAGCAGCCAAGACGAGCGGGGCACAGATACGCAGTATTTT. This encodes CASSQDERGTDTQYF.

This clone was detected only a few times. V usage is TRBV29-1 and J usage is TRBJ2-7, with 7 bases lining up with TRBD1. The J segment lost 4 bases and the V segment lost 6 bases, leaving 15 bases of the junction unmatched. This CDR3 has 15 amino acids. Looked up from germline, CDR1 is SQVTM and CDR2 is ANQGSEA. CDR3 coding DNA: TGCAGCGTCGGAGCCGCCAGGGGGACCGGATACGAGCAGTACTTC. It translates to CSVGAARGTGYEQYF.

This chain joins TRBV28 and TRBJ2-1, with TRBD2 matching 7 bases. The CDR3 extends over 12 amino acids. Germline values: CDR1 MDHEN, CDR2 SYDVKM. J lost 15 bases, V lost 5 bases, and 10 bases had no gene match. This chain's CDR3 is CASSTRTRDPFF. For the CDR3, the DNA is TGTGCCAGCAGTACCCGGACTAGAGATCCGTTCTTC. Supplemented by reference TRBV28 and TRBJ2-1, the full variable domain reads DVKVTQSSRYLVKRTGEKVFLECVQDMDHENMFWYRQDPGLGLRLIYFSYDVKMKEKGDIPEGYSVSREKKERFSLILESASTNQTSMYLCASSTRTRDPFFGPGTRLTVL.

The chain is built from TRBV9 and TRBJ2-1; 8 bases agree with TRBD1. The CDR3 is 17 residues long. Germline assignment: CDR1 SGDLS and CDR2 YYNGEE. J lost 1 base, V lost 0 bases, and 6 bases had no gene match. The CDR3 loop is CASSVGQGAGSYNEQFF. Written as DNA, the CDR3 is TGTGCCAGCAGCGTAGGGCAGGGGGCAGGATCCTACAATGAGCAGTTCTTC.

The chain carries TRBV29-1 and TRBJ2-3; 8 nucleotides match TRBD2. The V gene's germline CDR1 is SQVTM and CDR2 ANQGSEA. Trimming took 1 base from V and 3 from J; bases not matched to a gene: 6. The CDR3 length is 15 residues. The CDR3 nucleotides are TGCAGCGTTGAAGGGCATGGCGGGGGGACAGATACGCAGTATTTT. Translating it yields CSVEGHGGGTDTQYF.